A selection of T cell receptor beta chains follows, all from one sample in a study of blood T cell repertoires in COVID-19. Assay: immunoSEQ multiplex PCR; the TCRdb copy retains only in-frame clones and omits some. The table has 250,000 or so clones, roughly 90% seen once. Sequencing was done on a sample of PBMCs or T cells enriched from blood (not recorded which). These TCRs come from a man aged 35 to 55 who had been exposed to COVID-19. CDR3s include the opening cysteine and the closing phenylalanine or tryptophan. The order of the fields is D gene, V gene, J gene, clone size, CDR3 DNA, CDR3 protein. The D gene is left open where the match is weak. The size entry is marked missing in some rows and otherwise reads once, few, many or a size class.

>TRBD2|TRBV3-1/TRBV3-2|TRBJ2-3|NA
TGTGCCAGCAGCCAAGGATCGACTAGCGGTAAGGATACGCAGTATTTT
CASSQGSTSGKDTQYF
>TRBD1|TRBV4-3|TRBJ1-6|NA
TGCGCCAGCAGCCACCGGGACAGGGAATCACCCCTCCACTTT
CASSHRDRESPLHF
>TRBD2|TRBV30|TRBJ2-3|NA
TGTGCCTGGAGTAGCCCCAGACTAGCGACAGATACGCAGTATTTT
CAWSSPRLATDTQYF
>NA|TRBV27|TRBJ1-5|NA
TGTGCCAGCAGTTTTTCGGGGAATCAGCCCCAGCATTTT
CASSFSGNQPQHF
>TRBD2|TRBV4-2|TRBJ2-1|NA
TGTGCCAGCAGCTCGCAAGCGGGAGGGGAAAATGAGCAGTTCTTC
CASSSQAGGENEQFF
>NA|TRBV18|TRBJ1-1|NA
TGTGCCAGCTCACCGATCGAGACAGGCCGGGGAACTGAAGCTTTCTTT
CASSPIETGRGTEAFF
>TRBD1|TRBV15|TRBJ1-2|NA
TGTGCCACCAGCAGAGTTCGGCAGGGGGCCTGGGGCTACACCTTC
CATSRVRQGAWGYTF
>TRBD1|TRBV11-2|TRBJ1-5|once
TGTGCCAGCAGCGACGAGACAGGGGTTGGCAATCAGCCCCAGCATTTT
CASSDETGVGNQPQHF
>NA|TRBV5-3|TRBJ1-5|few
TGTGCCAGAAGCATTAAACGGAGGGCGCCGGTTCGTCAGCCCCAGCATTTT
CARSIKRRAPVRQPQHF
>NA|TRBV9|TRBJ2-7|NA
TGTGCCAGCAGCGTAGCCGGGAGCCCTTACGAGCAGTACTTC
CASSVAGSPYEQYF
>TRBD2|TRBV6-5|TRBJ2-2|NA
TGTGCCAGCAGAGCGGGAGGAAACACCGGGGAGCTGTTTTTT
CASRAGGNTGELFF
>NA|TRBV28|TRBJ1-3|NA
TGTGCCAGCAGTTCCTGGACAGAATCCTCTGGAAACACCATATATTTT
CASSSWTESSGNTIYF
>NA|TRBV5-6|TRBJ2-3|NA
TGTGCCAGCAGCGCCATACGACAGAGAAGCACAGATACGCAGTATTTT
CASSAIRQRSTDTQYF
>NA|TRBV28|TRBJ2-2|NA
TGTGCCAGCATGGGCAGTAACACCGGGGAGCTGTTTTTT
CASMGSNTGELFF
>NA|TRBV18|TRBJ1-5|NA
TGTGCCAGCTCACCGGGGGCCAGCAATCAGCCCCAGCATTTT
CASSPGASNQPQHF
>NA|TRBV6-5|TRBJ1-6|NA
TGTGCCAGCAGGCCCCCGGGGGGGAGTAGCTCACCCCTCCACTTT
CASRPPGGSSSPLHF
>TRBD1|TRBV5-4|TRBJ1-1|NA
TGTGCCAGCAGCCCCGGACAGGGAGTTACTGAAGCTTTCTTT
CASSPGQGVTEAFF
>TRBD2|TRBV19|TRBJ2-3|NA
TGTGCCACCCTTAGCGGGAGGGCGGCAGATACGCAGTATTTT
CATLSGRAADTQYF
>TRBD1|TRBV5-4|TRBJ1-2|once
TGTGCCAGCAGCTCAACAGGGGGCAACTATGGCTACACCTTC
CASSSTGGNYGYTF
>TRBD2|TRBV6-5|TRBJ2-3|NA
TGTGCCAGCAGTTACTCGCTAGCGGGTACGGATACGCAGTATTTT
CASSYSLAGTDTQYF
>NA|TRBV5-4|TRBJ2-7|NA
TGTGCCAGCAGCTTTGGCGGAAACTCCTACGAGCAGTACTTC
CASSFGGNSYEQYF
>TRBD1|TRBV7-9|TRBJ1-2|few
TGTGCCAGCAGCCCTCTGGGACAGATCTATGGCTACACCTTC
CASSPLGQIYGYTF